This T cell receptor (beta chain) was sequenced in a study of shared clonotypes between healthy human individuals. Study findings and constraints: Among non-shared clonotypes, generation probabilities were lower than among those shared by all four donors.

Remarks on this clone: Its antigen remains unidentified.

Assay: immunoSEQ multiplex PCR; the TCRdb copy retains only in-frame clones and omits some. The sample has under 2,000,000 clones, approximately 94% seen once; the top ten hold around 1%. CD8 cells classed as naive were CD45RO-negative and positively selected for CCR7, excluding terminally differentiated effector memory CD45RA+ cells. The CDR3 totals 13 residues. CDR1 ENHRY and CDR2 SYGVKD come from the germline V gene. V lost 11 bases and J 0 bases, leaving 11 bases between the germline ends. The chain employs TRBV10-3 and TRBJ1-5; D not resolved. The TCR sequence derives from a man between 18 and 35 years old in good health. What was sequenced was naive CD8+ T cells sorted from blood. CDR3 coding DNA: TGTGCCTCCCGTGAAGATAGCAATCAGCCCCAGCATTTT. It specifies CASREDSNQPQHF.